Sequencing of this T cell receptor beta chain was carried out in a study of blood T cell repertoires in COVID-19. Across the study: PBMCs, B-cell-depleted T cells, or T cells provided the cDNA or gDNA that made up the material.

It was within 2 weeks before study entry that exposed participants met a COVID-19 case. Germline V lookup: CDR1 SGHAT, CDR2 FQDESV (reference sequence). This CDR3 region has 16 residues. J gave up 0 bases and V 5 bases, and 7 bases lay outside the gene matches. Clones were read by immunoSEQ multiplex PCR, and TCRdb kept only the in-frame ones, dropping some. This table has about 230,000 clones, over 75% appearing once. The gene calls are TRBV11-1 and TRBJ2-1; 7 nucleotides line up with TRBD2. The source of this sequence is a woman aged 30 to 39 who had been exposed to COVID-19. The sample was PBMCs or T cells enriched from blood (not recorded which). CDR3 region: CASSILSGTSYNEQFF. CDR3 coding DNA: TGTGCCAGCAGCATCCTAAGCGGGACCTCCTACAATGAGCAGTTCTTC.